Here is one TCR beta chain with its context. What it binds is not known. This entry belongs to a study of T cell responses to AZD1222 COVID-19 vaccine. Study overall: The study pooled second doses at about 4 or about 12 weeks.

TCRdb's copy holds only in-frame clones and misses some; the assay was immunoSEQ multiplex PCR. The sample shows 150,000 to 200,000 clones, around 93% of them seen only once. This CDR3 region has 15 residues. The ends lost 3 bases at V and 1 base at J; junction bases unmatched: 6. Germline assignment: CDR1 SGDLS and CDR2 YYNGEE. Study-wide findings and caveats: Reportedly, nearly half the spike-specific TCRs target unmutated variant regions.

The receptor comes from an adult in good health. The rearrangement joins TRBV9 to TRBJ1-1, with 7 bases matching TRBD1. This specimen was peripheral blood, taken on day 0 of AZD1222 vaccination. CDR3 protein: CASSEGEGANTEAFF. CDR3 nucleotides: TGTGCCAGCAGCGAGGGGGAGGGGGCGAACACTGAAGCTTTCTTT.